These 9 T cell receptor beta chains came from one sample sequenced in a study of blood T cells in healthy people across ages. Primers used in a second PCR of about 7 to 11 cycles were a sample-barcoded 5' primer and a J-beta primer mix. TCRdb redid the calling of the 5' RACE reads with MiXCR, one entry per CDR3 protein. The data show roughly 1 million distinct CDR3 sequences, approximately 25% seen once. The sample was also linked to a second study, of T cells of mothers and their children.

Sequenced input: blood. The receptors originated from a girl aged 2-15 years in good health.

J is TRBJ1-6 and V is TRBV27, with unresolved D. Per germline, CDR1 MNHEY and CDR2 SMNVEV (reference sequence). The germline V and J ends were trimmed by 6 bases and 0 bases, with 21 bases remaining between them. CDR3 length: 19 amino acids. CDR3 region: CASRVYASPGGSYNSPLHF. Written as DNA, the CDR3 is TGTGCCAGCAGAGTTTACGCGTCCCCTGGCGGCTCCTATAATTCACCCCTCCACTTT.

The chain employs TRBV15 and TRBJ2-5; no definite D call. The assigned J gene may be wrong: the sequence end matches TRBJ2-1 better. The CDR3 is 13 residues long. CDR1 and CDR2 (germline): LNHNV, YYDKDF (reference sequence). The CDR3 bases are TGTGCCACCAGCAGAGAATGGGGCAATGAGCAGTTCTTC. This codes for CATSREWGNEQFF.

This rearrangement joins TRBV3-1 to TRBJ2-5, with 10 bases that match TRBD2. The CDR3 is made up of 16 amino acids. Germline V lookup: CDR1 LGHDT, CDR2 YNNKEL (reference sequence). Losses at the gene ends were 3 bases for V and 5 bases for J; bases not matched to a gene: 9. In DNA form, the CDR3 reads TGTGCCAGCAGCCAGGGAGCTAGCGGGAGTGAGGAGACCCAGTACTTC. As protein: CASSQGASGSEETQYF.

The V call is TRBV25-1, the J call TRBJ2-5; D ambiguous. Germline V CDR1 and CDR2: MGHDK, SYGVNS. The CDR3 is 11 residues long. V was trimmed by 5 bases and J by 7 bases, leaving 8 bases between them. This CDR3 is CASSNGWTQYF. As DNA, the CDR3 is TGTGCCAGCAGTAACGGTTGGACCCAGTACTTC.

V usage is TRBV5-1 and J usage is TRBJ2-3; TRBD2 is a possible D gene (6 bases). Germline assignment: CDR1 SGHRS and CDR2 YFSETQ. The CDR3 covers 11 residues. Trimming pared 7 bases from V and 10 bases from J, leaving 13 bases between. The CDR3 nucleotides are TGCGCCAGCGGCGCTAGCGAGGCGCAGTATTTT. This sequence encodes CASGASEAQYF.

This clonotype was recorded a few times. The J gene is TRBJ1-1, the V gene TRBV4-3; D is unclear. CDR3 length: 13 amino acids. The V gene lost 2 bases and the J gene lost 2 bases, with 6 bases spanning the gap. Germline V gives CDR1 LGHNA, CDR2 YSLEER. CDR3 in amino acids: CASSQKGNTEAFF. For the CDR3, the DNA is TGCGCCAGCAGCCAAAAGGGTAACACTGAAGCTTTCTTT.

The count of this clonotype is one. The chain couples TRBV7-2 to TRBJ2-5, with 11 positions matching TRBD2. From germline, CDR1 is SGHTA and CDR2 FQGNSA. Germline trimming cut 7 bases from V and 4 bases from J; bases unmatched to any gene: 8. There are 15 residues in the CDR3. The CDR3 DNA follows: TGTGCCAGCACCTCACTAGCGGGGGTGGGAGAGACCCAGTACTTC. This codes for CASTSLAGVGETQYF.

The rearrangement links TRBV7-9 to TRBJ2-1, with D perhaps matching TRBD2 (6 bases). Trimming shortened V by 3 bases and J by 2 bases, and 17 bases separated the two germline ends. There are 17 residues in the CDR3. Germline CDR1 SEHNR, CDR2 FQNEAQ (reference sequence). DNA for the CDR3: TGTGCCAGCAGCTTCCTTCTAGCGACAGTTCCCTACAATGAGCAGTTCTTC. It is translated as CASSFLLATVPYNEQFF.

CDR3 bases: TGTGCCAGCAGCCAAAGCGCGACAGGGGGCGATGGCTACACCTTC. Translated, it gives CASSQSATGGDGYTF. The chain recombines TRBV14 with TRBJ1-2; TRBD1 agrees at 10 bases. This CDR3 is built from 15 residues. V shed 2 bases, J shed 6 bases, and the junction held 6 bases outside the gene matches. Germline V gene data show CDR1 as SGHDN and CDR2 as FVKESK.